This T cell receptor beta chain was recorded in a study of shared clonotypes between healthy human individuals (TCRdb year 2020). As for the study more broadly: The cohort included a few men and a couple of women between 18 and 49 years of age. Each donor's leukapheresis produced roughly between roughly 0.85 and 9.5 billion PBMCs. To increase sequencing depth and limit assay-specific biases, TCR repertoire library preparation and sequencing were carried out by different laboratories using diverse techniques. For each donor, CD4 naive and CD4 memory were each run on three plates, CD8 naive on two plates, and CD8 memory on one plate. The study deeply sequenced blood TCR repertoires of five healthy adults to estimate repertoire size and the extent of clonotype sharing between individuals.

What the authors observed across the whole study: Compared with non-shared clonotypes, the clonotypes found in all four sorted-subset donors had higher generation probabilities. Pairwise subsampling led to the expectation that sequencing depth would affect the degree of clonotype sharing among donors. Naive subsets generally had larger estimated clonotype richness than memory subsets did. Sampling was restricted to blood, and TCR repertoires in tissues likely differ from the TCR repertoires found in blood. Around 5.4% of naive CD4, roughly 3.5% of naive CD8, around 2.3% of memory CD4, and more than 0.35% of memory CD8 clonotypes were shared across several donors. Because the study included only a small number of donors, the genetic and exposure-history diversity represented was limited. Incomplete sequencing was indicated by rarefaction of sorted-subset datasets, despite the large sequencing depth.

For CDR1 and CDR2, the germline V gene lists SGHDT and YYEEEE. V loses 0 bases, J loses 0 bases, and the germline ends lie 7 bases apart. The CDR3 numbers 16 residues from cysteine through phenylalanine. Just the 48-base CDR3 DNA is kept, in frame starting at base 1. This clone showed up just a few times. It lacks a known antigen. No much larger clone is present one base from it, and per-base qualities are unavailable. The donors were healthy, HIV-negative adults who had no recently reported acute infections or vaccinations. Every donor was a Caucasian adult residing in Nashville, Tennessee, USA. CD4+ T cells were enriched through magnetic negative selection, after which naive cells were positively selected on CD45RA and the remaining negative fraction served as the memory subset. After blood collection by leukapheresis, PBMCs were isolated using Ficoll-Histopaque density gradient centrifugation and then cryopreserved in the vapor phase of liquid nitrogen. Analytical flow cytometry was used to check the purity and quantity of every magnetically sorted T cell population. Genomic DNA was isolated from each sorted fraction and quantified by UV absorbance on a Nanodrop 2000c.

Using the deep immunoSEQ assay, multiplex PCR amplified TCR CDR3 regions from genomic DNA. Genomic DNA extracted from each cell subset was distributed evenly over all wells of several immunoSEQ 96-well plates, and each plate served as one replicate. Each replicate PCR for sorted subsets received approximately 200 ng genomic DNA, equal to tens of thousands of T cell genomes. Purified libraries were measured with a Qubit 3.0 fluorometer, size-checked on a Bioanalyzer 2100, and measured again with the KAPA Library Quantification kit. A separate single-read 150-cycle Illumina NextSeq 550 flow cell was used to sequence each immunoSEQ 96-well plate. The paper's data handling went like this. Because the immunoSEQ output included only junctional sequences and no quality scores, the filtering could not be the same as the filtering used for full-length reads. To assign V/J genes and CDR3, sequences were annotated using PyIR, a Python wrapper for IgBLAST v1.9, with IMGT germline references. Reads were filtered out if the reads had weak V/J assignments (E-value above 1e-6), no CDR3, stop codons, out-of-frame junctions, or ambiguous translated residues. V3J clonotypes were defined as sequences sharing an identical inferred V gene, J gene, and CDR3 amino acid sequence. The percentage overlap between two repertoires was calculated by dividing the number of shared unique clonotypes by the size of the smaller repertoire. RTK rarefaction, the Chao1 estimator, and Recon v2.1 estimates of unobserved clonotypes were used to assess repertoire richness. Generation probabilities for all TCRbeta clonotypes obtained by the gDNA method from several donors were computed using OLGA. TCRdb limited this immuneACCESS table to in-frame rearrangements with V and J called. A share of clones is missing; checked studies link under half to unresolved V genes, and the rest is unexplained. That table is the source of V, J and clone size, and D and trimming were worked out from the DNA. This sample gives 650,000 to 750,000 clones in total; less than 80% of them show up just once. The ten largest clones capture about 2% of the sample.

Sequenced material: memory CD4+ T cells sorted from blood. Read against the paper, the sample's cell subset or site label means: CD45RA-negative fraction. The sequence is built from TRBV5-6 and TRBJ2-6; the D gene remains uncertain. The TCR originated in a woman aged 30 to 39 in good health. The DNA reads TGTGCCAGCAGCTTGGTAGCATACTCTGGGGCCAACGTCCTGACTTTC. Its product reads: CASSLVAYSGANVLTF.